This T cell receptor (beta chain) came from a study of blood T cell repertoires in COVID-19. Overall study: Whether acute or convalescent, the COVID-19 samples came from the United States, Italy and Spain.

V lost 3 bases to trimming and J lost 5 bases; unmatched junction nucleotides: 12. This CDR3 region has 16 residues. Looked up from germline, CDR1 is SGHAT and CDR2 is FQNNGV. Assignment of participants to cohorts was predicated upon participant-reported clinical history. Recovered participants had two consecutive negative NP/OP PCR tests, healthcare professional clearance, or symptom resolution. Here immunoSEQ multiplex PCR was the method, and the copy in TCRdb shows in-frame clones only, minus some. The data hold about 100,000 clones, with just over 85% observed a single time. This sequence joins TRBV11-2 and TRBJ2-7; 8 bases fit TRBD1. The origin of this receptor is a woman aged 50 to 65 who had recovered from COVID-19. Sequencing used PBMCs or T cells enriched from blood (not recorded which). CDR3 amino acids: CASSLLMVAGGDEQYF. CDR3 nucleotides: TGTGCCAGCAGCTTGTTGATGGTCGCAGGGGGCGACGAGCAGTACTTC.